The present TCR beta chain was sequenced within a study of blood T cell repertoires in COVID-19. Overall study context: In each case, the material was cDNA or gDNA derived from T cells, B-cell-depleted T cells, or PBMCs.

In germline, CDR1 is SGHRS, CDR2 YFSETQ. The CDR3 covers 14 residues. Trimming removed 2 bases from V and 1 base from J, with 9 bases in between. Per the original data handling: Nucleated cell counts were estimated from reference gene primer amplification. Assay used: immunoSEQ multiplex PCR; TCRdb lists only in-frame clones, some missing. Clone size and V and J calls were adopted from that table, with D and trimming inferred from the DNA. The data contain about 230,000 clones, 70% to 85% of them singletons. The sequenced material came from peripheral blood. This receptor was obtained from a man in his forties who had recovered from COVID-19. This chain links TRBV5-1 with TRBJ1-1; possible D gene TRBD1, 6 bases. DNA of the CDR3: TGCGCCAGCAGCTTCACAGGGACGAACACTGAAGCTTTCTTT. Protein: CASSFTGTNTEAFF. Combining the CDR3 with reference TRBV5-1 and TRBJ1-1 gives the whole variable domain KAGVTQTPRYLIKTRGQQVTLSCSPISGHRSVSWYQQTPGQGLQFLFEYFSETQRNKGNFPGRFSGRQFSNSRSEMNVSTLELGDSALYLCASSFTGTNTEAFFGQGTRLTVV.